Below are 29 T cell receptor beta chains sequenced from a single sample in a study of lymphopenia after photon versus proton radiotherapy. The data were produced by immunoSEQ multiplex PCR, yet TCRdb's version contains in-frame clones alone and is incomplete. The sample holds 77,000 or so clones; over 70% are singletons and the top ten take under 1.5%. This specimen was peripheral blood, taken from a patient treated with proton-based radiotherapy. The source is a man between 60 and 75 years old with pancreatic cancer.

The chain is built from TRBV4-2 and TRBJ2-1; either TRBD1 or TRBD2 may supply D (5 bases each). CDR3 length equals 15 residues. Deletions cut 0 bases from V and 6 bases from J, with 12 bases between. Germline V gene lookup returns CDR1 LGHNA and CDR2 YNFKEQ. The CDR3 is CASSQERGYSNEQFF. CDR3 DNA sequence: TGTGCCAGCAGCCAAGAGAGGGGTTACAGCAATGAGCAGTTCTTC.

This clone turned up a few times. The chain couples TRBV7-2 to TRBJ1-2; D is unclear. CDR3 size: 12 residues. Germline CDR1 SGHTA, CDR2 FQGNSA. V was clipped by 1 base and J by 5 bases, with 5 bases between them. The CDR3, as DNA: TGTGCCAGCAGCTTAGTCGGTTATGGCTACACCTTC. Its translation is CASSLVGYGYTF. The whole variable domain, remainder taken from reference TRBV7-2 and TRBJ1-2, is GAGVSQSPSNKVTEKGKDVELRCDPISGHTALYWYRQSLGQGLEFLIYFQGNSAPDKSGLPSDRFSAERTGGSVSTLTIQRTQQEDSAVYLCASSLVGYGYTFGSGTRLTVV.

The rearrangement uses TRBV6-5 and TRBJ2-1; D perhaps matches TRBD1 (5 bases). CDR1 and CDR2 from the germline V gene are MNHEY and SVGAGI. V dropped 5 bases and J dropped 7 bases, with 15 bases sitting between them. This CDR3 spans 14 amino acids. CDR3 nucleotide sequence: TGTGCCAGCAGTAGGGTGGGGAAGGGGAATGAGCAGTTCTTC. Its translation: CASSRVGKGNEQFF.

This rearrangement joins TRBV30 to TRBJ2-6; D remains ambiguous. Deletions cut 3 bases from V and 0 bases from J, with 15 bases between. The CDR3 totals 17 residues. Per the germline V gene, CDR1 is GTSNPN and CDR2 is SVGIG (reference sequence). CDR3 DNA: TGTGCCTGGAGCCCTATCGGGTCTAACTCTGGGGCCAACGTCCTGACTTTC. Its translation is CAWSPIGSNSGANVLTF.

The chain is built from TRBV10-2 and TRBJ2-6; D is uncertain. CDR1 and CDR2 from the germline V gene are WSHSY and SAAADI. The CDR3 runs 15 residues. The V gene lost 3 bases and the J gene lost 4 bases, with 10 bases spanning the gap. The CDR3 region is CASSDLFLGANVLTF. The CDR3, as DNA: TGCGCCAGCAGTGATTTGTTTCTAGGGGCCAACGTCCTGACTTTC.

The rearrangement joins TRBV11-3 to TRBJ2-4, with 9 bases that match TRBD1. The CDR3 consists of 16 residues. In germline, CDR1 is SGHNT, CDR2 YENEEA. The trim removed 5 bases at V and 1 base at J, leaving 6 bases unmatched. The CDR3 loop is CASSPGGTGAKNIQYF. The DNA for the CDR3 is TGTGCCAGCAGCCCCGGTGGGACAGGGGCCAAAAACATTCAGTACTTC.

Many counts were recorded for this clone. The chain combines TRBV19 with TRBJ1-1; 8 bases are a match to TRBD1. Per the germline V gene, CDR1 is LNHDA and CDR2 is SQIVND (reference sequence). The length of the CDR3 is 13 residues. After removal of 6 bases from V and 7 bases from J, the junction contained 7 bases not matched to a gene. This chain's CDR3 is CASRPQGAGEAFF. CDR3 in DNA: TGTGCCAGTAGACCTCAGGGGGCGGGTGAAGCTTTCTTT. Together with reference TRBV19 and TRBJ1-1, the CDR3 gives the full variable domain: DGGITQSPKYLFRKEGQNVTLSCEQNLNHDAMYWYRQDPGQGLRLIYYSQIVNDFQKGDIAEGYSVSREKKESFPLTVTSAQKNPTAFYLCASRPQGAGEAFFGQGTRLTVV.

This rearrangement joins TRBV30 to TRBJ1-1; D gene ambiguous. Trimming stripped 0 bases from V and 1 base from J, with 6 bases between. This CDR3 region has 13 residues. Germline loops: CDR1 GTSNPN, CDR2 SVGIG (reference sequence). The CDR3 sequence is CAWSVGGNTEAFF. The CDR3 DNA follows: TGTGCCTGGAGTGTTGGCGGGAACACTGAAGCTTTCTTT.

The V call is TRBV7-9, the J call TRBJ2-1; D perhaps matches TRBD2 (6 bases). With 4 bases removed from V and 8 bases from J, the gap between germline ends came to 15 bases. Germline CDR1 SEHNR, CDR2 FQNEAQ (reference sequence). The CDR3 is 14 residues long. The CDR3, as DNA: TGTGCCAGCAGCTGGCAAAAGGGAGGTGATGAGCAGTTCTTC. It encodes CASSWQKGGDEQFF.

The CDR3 nucleotides are TGCGCCAGCAGCCAACGGGGCTACAATGAGCAGTTCTTC. This encodes CASSQRGYNEQFF. The chain combines TRBV4-3 with TRBJ2-1; tentatively, D is TRBD2 (5 bases). The CDR3 has 13 residues. V was trimmed by 2 bases and J by 3 bases, leaving 5 bases between them. Germline V gene sequence: CDR1 LGHNA, CDR2 YSLEER.

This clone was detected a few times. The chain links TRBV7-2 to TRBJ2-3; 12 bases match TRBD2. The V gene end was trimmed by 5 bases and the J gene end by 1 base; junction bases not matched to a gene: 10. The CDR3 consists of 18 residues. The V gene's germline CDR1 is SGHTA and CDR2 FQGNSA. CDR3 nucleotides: TGTGCCAGCAGCCTACTAGCGGGAGGACCACTTGGCACAGATACGCAGTATTTT. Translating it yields CASSLLAGGPLGTDTQYF.

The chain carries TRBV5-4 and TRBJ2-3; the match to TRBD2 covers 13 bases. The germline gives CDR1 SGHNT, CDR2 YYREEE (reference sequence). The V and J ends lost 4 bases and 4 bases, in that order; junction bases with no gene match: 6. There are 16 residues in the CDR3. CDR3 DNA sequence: TGTGCCAGCAGCAAAACTAGCGGGAGGGGTTCAGATACGCAGTATTTT. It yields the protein CASSKTSGRGSDTQYF.

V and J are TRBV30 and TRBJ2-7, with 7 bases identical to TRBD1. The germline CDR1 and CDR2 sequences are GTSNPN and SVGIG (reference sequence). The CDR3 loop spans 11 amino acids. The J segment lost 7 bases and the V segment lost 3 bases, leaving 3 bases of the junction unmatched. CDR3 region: CAWRTGWEQYF. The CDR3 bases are TGTGCCTGGAGGACAGGGTGGGAGCAGTACTTC.

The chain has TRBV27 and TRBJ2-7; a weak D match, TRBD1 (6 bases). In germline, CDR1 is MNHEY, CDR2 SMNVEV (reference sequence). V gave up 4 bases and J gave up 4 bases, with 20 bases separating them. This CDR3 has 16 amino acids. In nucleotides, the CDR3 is TGTGCCAGCAGTTCACCTCTTAGGGGGAGAGGGTACGAGCAGTACTTC. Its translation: CASSSPLRGRGYEQYF.

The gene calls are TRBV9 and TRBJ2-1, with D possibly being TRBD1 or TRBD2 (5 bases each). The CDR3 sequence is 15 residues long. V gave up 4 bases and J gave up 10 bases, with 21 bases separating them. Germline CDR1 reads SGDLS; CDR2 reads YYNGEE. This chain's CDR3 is CASSRGTSTGTEQFF. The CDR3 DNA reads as TGTGCCAGCAGCCGAGGAACTTCTACCGGGACGGAGCAGTTCTTC.

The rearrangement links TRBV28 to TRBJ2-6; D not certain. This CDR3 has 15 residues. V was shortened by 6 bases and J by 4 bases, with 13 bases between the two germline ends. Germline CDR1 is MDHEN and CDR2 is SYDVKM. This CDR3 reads CASSRRPLGANVLTF. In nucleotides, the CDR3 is TGTGCCAGCAGCCGTAGGCCGCTCGGGGCCAACGTCCTGACTTTC.

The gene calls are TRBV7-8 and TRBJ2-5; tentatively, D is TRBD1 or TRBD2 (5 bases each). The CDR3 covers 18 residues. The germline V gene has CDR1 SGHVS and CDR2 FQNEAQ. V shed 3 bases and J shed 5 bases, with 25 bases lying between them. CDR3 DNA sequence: TGTGCCAGCAGCTTGTTCCGAACAGTACGGGGCTCCCGGGAGACCCAGTACTTC. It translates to CASSLFRTVRGSRETQYF.

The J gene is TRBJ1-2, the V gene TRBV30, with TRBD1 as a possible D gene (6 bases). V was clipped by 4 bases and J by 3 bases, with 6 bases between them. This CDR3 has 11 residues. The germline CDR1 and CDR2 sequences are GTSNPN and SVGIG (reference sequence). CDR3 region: CAWTGDYGYTF. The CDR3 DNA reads TGTGCCTGGACAGGGGACTATGGCTACACCTTC.

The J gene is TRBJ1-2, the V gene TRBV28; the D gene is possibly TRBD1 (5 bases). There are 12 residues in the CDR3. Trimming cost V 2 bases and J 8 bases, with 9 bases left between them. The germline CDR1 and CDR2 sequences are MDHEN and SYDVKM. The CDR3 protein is CASSLRGGGYTF. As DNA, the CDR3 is TGTGCCAGCAGTTTAAGGGGAGGAGGCTACACCTTC.

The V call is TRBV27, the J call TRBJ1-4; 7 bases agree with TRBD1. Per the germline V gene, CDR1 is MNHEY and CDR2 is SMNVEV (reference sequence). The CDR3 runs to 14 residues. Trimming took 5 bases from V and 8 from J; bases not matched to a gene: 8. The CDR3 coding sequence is TGTGCCAGCAGTACAGAGACAGGGAAAGAAAAACTGTTTTTT. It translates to CASSTETGKEKLFF.

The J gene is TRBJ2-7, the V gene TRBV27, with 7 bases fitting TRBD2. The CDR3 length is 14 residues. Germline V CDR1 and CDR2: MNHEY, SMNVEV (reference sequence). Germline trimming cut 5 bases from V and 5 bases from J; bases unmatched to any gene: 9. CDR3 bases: TGTGCCAGCAGTGGTTGGGGGGGTTCCAACGAGCAGTACTTC. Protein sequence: CASSGWGGSNEQYF.

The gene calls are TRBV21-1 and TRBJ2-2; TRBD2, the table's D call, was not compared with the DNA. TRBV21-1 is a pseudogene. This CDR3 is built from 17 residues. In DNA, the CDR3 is TGTGCCAGCAGCTCAGGAGTTCGGGAGGGCGACACCGGGGAGCTGTTTTTT. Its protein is CASSSGVREGDTGELFF.

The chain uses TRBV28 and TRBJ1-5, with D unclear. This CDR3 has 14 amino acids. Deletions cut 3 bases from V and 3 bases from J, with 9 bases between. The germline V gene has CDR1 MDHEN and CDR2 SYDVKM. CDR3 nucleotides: TGTGCCAGCAGTTTTTTGGGGAACAATCAGCCCCAGCATTTT. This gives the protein CASSFLGNNQPQHF.

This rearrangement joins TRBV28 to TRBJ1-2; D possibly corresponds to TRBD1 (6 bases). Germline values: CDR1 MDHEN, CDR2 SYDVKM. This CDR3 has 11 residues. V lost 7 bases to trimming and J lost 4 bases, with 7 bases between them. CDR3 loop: CASMDSYGYTF. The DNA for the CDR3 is TGTGCCAGCATGGACAGCTATGGCTACACCTTC.

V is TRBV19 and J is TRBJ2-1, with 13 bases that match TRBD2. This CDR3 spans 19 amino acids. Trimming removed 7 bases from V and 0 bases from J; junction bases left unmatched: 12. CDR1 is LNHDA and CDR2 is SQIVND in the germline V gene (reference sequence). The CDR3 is CASTPTGGLAGPSYNEQFF. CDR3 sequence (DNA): TGTGCCAGTACCCCTACGGGGGGACTAGCGGGGCCCTCCTACAATGAGCAGTTCTTC.

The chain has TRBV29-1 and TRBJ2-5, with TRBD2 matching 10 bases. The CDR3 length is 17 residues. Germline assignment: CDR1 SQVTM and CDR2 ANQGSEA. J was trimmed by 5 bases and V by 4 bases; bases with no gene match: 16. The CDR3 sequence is CSVGGLAGALGGETQYF. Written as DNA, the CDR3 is TGCAGCGTTGGGGGGCTAGCGGGAGCCCTAGGTGGGGAGACCCAGTACTTC.

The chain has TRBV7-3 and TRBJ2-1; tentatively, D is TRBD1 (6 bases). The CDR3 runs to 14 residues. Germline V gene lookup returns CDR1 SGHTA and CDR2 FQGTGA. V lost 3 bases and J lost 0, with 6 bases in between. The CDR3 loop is CASSLDSSYNEQFF. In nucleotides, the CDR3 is TGTGCCAGCAGCTTGGACAGCTCCTACAATGAGCAGTTCTTC. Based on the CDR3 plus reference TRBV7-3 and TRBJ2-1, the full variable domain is GAGVSQTPSNKVTEKGKYVELRCDPISGHTALYWYRQSLGQGPEFLIYFQGTGAADDSGLPNDRFFAVRPEGSVSTLKIQRTERGDSAVYLCASSLDSSYNEQFFGPGTRLTVL.

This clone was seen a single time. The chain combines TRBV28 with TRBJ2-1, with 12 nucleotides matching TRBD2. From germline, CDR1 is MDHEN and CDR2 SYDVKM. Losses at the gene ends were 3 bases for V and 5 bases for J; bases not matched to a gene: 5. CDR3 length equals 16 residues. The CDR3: CASSLTTSGSHNEQFF. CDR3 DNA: TGTGCCAGCAGTTTGACGACTAGCGGGAGTCACAATGAGCAGTTCTTC.

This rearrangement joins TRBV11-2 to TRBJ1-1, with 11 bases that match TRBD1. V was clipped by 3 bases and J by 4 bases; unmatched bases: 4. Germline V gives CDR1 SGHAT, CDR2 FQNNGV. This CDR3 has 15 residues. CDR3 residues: CASSLTGTGGTEAFF. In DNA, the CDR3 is TGTGCCAGCAGCTTGACCGGGACAGGGGGCACTGAAGCTTTCTTT.